The rows below give T cell receptor beta chains drawn from one sample of a study of T cell repertoires in cytomegalovirus infection. TCRdb recomputed calls from the reads with MiXCR, one row per CDR3 protein. The repertoire holds over 450,000 distinct CDR3 sequences, with approximately 10% as singletons. The sample taken for sequencing was PBMCs. The receptors were sampled from a human donor in good health (CMV status not recorded). Some clones in this sample may be carry-over from other donors' samples. The CDR3 runs from the conserved cysteine through the conserved F or W. D genes are given only for firm matches. Only part of the rows carry a size: once, few, many, or a class if the clone is expanded.

TRBV15,many,.,TRBJ2-5,CATRDPRTQETQYF,TGTGCCACCCGTGATCCGCGAACGCAAGAGACCCAGTACTTC
TRBV7-3,many,.,TRBJ2-3,CASSLTRDSSEGTDTQYF,TGTGCCAGCAGCTTAACTCGGGACTCCTCGGAGGGCACAGATACGCAGTATTTT
TRBV19,many,.,TRBJ1-4,CASSMTPSNEKLFF,TGTGCCAGTAGTATGACTCCATCTAATGAAAAACTGTTTTTT
TRBV29-1,few,.,TRBJ1-5,CSVGSGGNQPQHF,TGCAGCGTTGGAAGTGGGGGCAATCAGCCCCAGCATTTT
TRBV3-1,few,.,TRBJ1-1,CASSGHSNTEAFF,TGTGCCAGCAGTGGACATTCGAACACTGAAGCTTTCTTT
TRBV7-3,few,.,TRBJ2-3,CASSFRGGDTQYF,TGTGCCAGCAGCTTTCGGGGAGGAGATACGCAGTATTTT
TRBV29-1,.,TRBD1,TRBJ1-2,CSVPRQGWSNYGYTF,TGCAGCGTTCCGAGACAGGGGTGGTCAAACTATGGCTACACCTTC
TRBV6-5,many,TRBD1,TRBJ1-1,CASSYFFIRGPDTEAFF,TGTGCCAGCAGTTACTTTTTTATCAGGGGGCCAGACACTGAAGCTTTCTTT
TRBV10-3,few,.,TRBJ1-2,CAISEQDEESYGYTF,TGTGCCATCAGTGAACAAGATGAGGAGAGCTATGGCTACACCTTC
TRBV7-9,many,TRBD1,TRBJ1-2,CASSLQGAGGYTF,TGTGCCAGCAGCCTCCAGGGGGCTGGTGGCTACACCTTC
TRBV20-1,.,TRBD2,TRBJ2-7,CSARPPLAGGLYEQYF,TGCAGTGCTAGACCGCCGCTAGCGGGAGGGCTCTACGAGCAGTACTTC
TRBV14,.,.,TRBJ1-1,CASSQGGTIMNTEAFF,TGTGCCAGCAGCCAAGGCGGGACAATCATGAACACTGAAGCTTTCTTT
TRBV19,many,.,TRBJ1-2,CASRRYFGSYGYTF,TGTGCCAGTAGACGGTATTTCGGATCCTATGGCTACACCTTC
TRBV27,many,.,TRBJ1-5,CASSLWSPSGNQPQHF,TGTGCCAGCAGTTTATGGAGTCCTTCGGGCAATCAGCCCCAGCATTTT
TRBV2,.,TRBD1,TRBJ2-4,CASRLQGIIQYF,TGTGCCAGCAGATTACAGGGGATAATTCAGTACTTC
TRBV28,many,.,TRBJ2-2,CASSLPTGELFF,TGTGCCAGCAGTTTACCTACAGGGGAGCTGTTTTTT
TRBV7-8,many,TRBD2,TRBJ2-7,CASSPSSGRASYEQYF,TGTGCCAGCAGCCCGTCCAGCGGGAGGGCCTCCTACGAGCAGTACTTC
TRBV30,many,.,TRBJ2-7,CAWSINYEQYF,TGTGCCTGGAGTATAAACTACGAGCAGTACTTC
TRBV7-9,many,TRBD2,TRBJ2-3,CASTPASGITDTQYF,TGTGCCAGCACCCCTGCTAGCGGGATCACAGATACGCAGTATTTT
TRBV5-4,.,.,TRBJ2-7,CASSRVKDHEQYF,TGTGCCAGCAGCCGAGTAAAGGATCACGAGCAGTACTTC
TRBV6-6,many,TRBD2,TRBJ2-1,CASSPGLAGEQFF,TGTGCCAGCAGTCCCGGACTAGCCGGTGAGCAGTTCTTC
TRBV5-6,many,.,TRBJ2-1,CASSLGVYREGPYNEQFF,TGTGCCAGCAGCTTGGGCGTGTACAGGGAAGGACCCTACAATGAGCAGTTCTTC
TRBV29-1,few,.,TRBJ1-2,CSVWGENGYTF,TGCAGCGTGTGGGGGGAGAATGGCTACACCTTC
TRBV7-8,many,.,TRBJ1-5,CASSLTANQPQHF,TGTGCCAGCAGCTTGACGGCCAATCAGCCCCAGCATTTT
TRBV12-3/TRBV12-4,many,.,TRBJ1-3,CASSDPGNTIYF,TGTGCCAGCAGTGATCCGGGAAACACCATATATTTT
TRBV12-3/TRBV12-4,many,.,TRBJ2-2,CASSLDPGLRELFF,TGTGCCAGCAGTTTGGATCCTGGATTACGGGAGCTGTTTTTT
TRBV7-9,many,.,TRBJ2-3,CASSSPGSDTQYF,TGTGCCAGCAGCTCCCCCGGCTCAGATACGCAGTATTTT
TRBV7-9,many,.,TRBJ2-6,CASSLAGSSGANVLTF,TGTGCCAGCAGCTTAGCGGGCAGCTCTGGGGCCAACGTCCTGACTTTC
TRBV11-1,many,.,TRBJ1-4,CASSSSGQEKLFF,TGTGCCAGCAGCTCAAGTGGACAGGAAAAACTGTTTTTT
TRBV10-3,.,.,TRBJ2-1,CAISEKGARDNEQFF,TGTGCCATCAGTGAGAAAGGGGCGCGGGACAATGAGCAGTTCTTC
TRBV19,many,.,TRBJ1-1,CASTRRTADTEAFF,TGTGCCAGTACCCGGAGGACAGCGGACACTGAAGCTTTCTTT